These 25 T cell receptor beta chains originate from one sample sequenced in a study of cytomegalovirus exposure and HLA in healthy donors. The PCR had 60 Vbeta and 13 Jbeta primers. Using immunoSEQ multiplex PCR, the repertoire was profiled, and TCRdb retains in-frame clones only, with some absent. The table includes about 140,000 clones, over 75% detected once. Sequenced material: PBMCs. These receptor sequences come from a woman in her forties or fifties in good health and CMV-seropositive.

V gene TRBV28 combines with J gene TRBJ2-2; TRBD1 matches 9 bases. Germline trimming cut 8 bases from V and 6 bases from J; bases unmatched to any gene: 7. This CDR3 is 14 amino acids long. Per the germline V gene, CDR1 is MDHEN and CDR2 is SYDVKM. The CDR3 is CASQGQGPPGELFF. CDR3 coding DNA: TGTGCCAGCCAGGGACAGGGTCCACCCGGGGAGCTGTTTTTT.

This clone was seen a handful of times. The rearrangement joins TRBV19 to TRBJ2-3, with a tentative D call TRBD1 (6 bases). The CDR3 runs 19 residues. The ends were cut back, 3 bases at V and 6 bases at J, with 28 bases in the middle. Germline values: CDR1 LNHDA, CDR2 SQIVND (reference sequence). The CDR3 sequence is CASSIVTGISRLGGDTQYF. The CDR3 DNA reads TGTGCCAGTAGTATCGTAACAGGGATCTCTAGGCTCGGTGGGGATACGCAGTATTTT.

V usage is TRBV12-2 and J usage is TRBJ1-5. TRBV12-2 is labeled a pseudogene. The CDR3 extends over 16 amino acids. The CDR3 DNA follows: TGTGCAAGTCGCTTAGCGCGGGGGCTGTACAATCAGCCCCAGCATTTT. It is translated as CASRLARGLYNQPQHF.

This clone has a handful of counts. The rearrangement uses TRBV5-8 and TRBJ2-7, with D unresolved. The length of the CDR3 is 13 residues. With 3 bases removed from V and 5 bases from J, the gap between germline ends came to 12 bases. CDR1 is SGHTS, CDR2 YDEGEE, per germline. CDR3 amino acids: CASSSTESDEQYF. CDR3 in DNA: TGTGCCAGCAGCTCGACTGAATCGGACGAGCAGTACTTC.

V gene TRBV6-5 combines with J gene TRBJ2-3; perhaps TRBD2 as D (5 bases). The CDR3 consists of 12 residues. Germline CDR1 is MNHEY and CDR2 is SVGAGI. The germline V and J ends were trimmed by 2 bases and 8 bases, with 8 bases remaining between them. The CDR3 DNA sequence: TGTGCCAGCAGTTACGTCGGAGGTACGCAGTATTTT. This codes for CASSYVGGTQYF.

This clone has more than one count but fewer than ten. V is TRBV4-1 and J is TRBJ1-1; D may be TRBD1 (6 bases). Germline loops: CDR1 MGHRA, CDR2 YSYEKL. CDR3 length equals 11 residues. V shed 5 bases and J shed 5 bases, with 6 bases lying between them. The CDR3 nucleotides are TGCGCCAGCAGCAGGGGGACTGAAGCTTTCTTT. Amino acids: CASSRGTEAFF.

The chain uses TRBV27 and TRBJ2-5, with a possible D match to TRBD2 (5 bases). Looked up from germline, CDR1 is MNHEY and CDR2 is SMNVEV (reference sequence). The CDR3 length is 13 residues. The V end lost 3 bases, the J end lost 4 bases, and 9 bases lay between the germline ends. Here the CDR3 DNA reads TGTGCCAGCAGTTTTGAGGGCGCAGAGACCCAGTACTTC. Its protein product is CASSFEGAETQYF.

The DNA for the CDR3 is TGTGCCAGCAGCCCCCCAGGGGATAGGCTTGGCAATGAGCAGTTCTTC. Protein sequence: CASSPPGDRLGNEQFF. The chain carries TRBV9 and TRBJ2-1; maybe TRBD1 (6 bases). Germline CDR1 reads SGDLS; CDR2 reads YYNGEE. Trimming stripped 4 bases from V and 6 bases from J, with 20 bases between. The CDR3 sequence is 16 residues long.

The V call is TRBV28, the J call TRBJ1-4, with a weak D call TRBD1 (6 bases). Germline CDR1 and CDR2: MDHEN and SYDVKM. Trimming cost V 4 bases and J 8 bases, with 14 bases left between them. This CDR3 spans 14 amino acids. The CDR3 reads CASSSTGMDEKLFF. The DNA for the CDR3 is TGTGCCAGCAGTTCTACAGGGATGGACGAAAAACTGTTTTTT.

The chain uses TRBV5-4 and TRBJ1-6; TRBD1 agrees at 8 bases. J was trimmed by 11 bases and V by 4 bases; bases with no gene match: 8. This CDR3 has 14 residues. Per the germline V gene, CDR1 is SGHNT and CDR2 is YYREEE (reference sequence). The CDR3 DNA reads TGTGCCAGCAGCCAGGGGGCGCCGGGGACACCCCTCCACTTT. The encoded protein is CASSQGAPGTPLHF.

This clone was recorded once. This chain uses TRBV18 with TRBJ1-1, with 9 positions matching TRBD1. This CDR3 region has 13 residues. Trimming removed 5 bases from V and 8 bases from J; junction bases left unmatched: 6. The V gene's germline CDR1 is KGHSH and CDR2 LQKENI. This chain's CDR3 is CASSTYRGREAFF. The DNA of the CDR3 is TGTGCCAGCTCAACGTACAGGGGGCGGGAAGCTTTCTTT.

This chain connects TRBV10-3 to TRBJ1-2, with 7 bases matching TRBD1. The CDR3 extends over 14 amino acids. The germline CDR1 and CDR2 sequences are ENHRY and SYGVKD. V lost 5 bases to trimming and J lost 3 bases; unmatched junction nucleotides: 6. The CDR3 DNA follows: TGTGCCATCAGTAAACAGGGGACTGACTATGGCTACACCTTC. This encodes CAISKQGTDYGYTF.

This clone has more than one count but fewer than ten. The V call is TRBV5-1, the J call TRBJ1-2; the D gene is possibly TRBD1 (6 bases). The CDR3 has 15 residues. Looked up from germline, CDR1 is SGHRS and CDR2 is YFSETQ. The germline V and J ends were trimmed by 4 bases and 4 bases, with 17 bases remaining between them. CDR3 residues: CASSAGTNLLYGYTF. The CDR3 bases are TGCGCCAGCAGCGCTGGGACAAACCTTCTCTATGGCTACACCTTC.

The chain employs TRBV27 and TRBJ2-7, with 10 bases aligning to TRBD1. The CDR3 totals 14 residues. Unmatched junction bases numbered 5, after V lost 3 bases and J lost 6 bases. The germline gives CDR1 MNHEY, CDR2 SMNVEV (reference sequence). CDR3 sequence reads: CASSLGQGIPEQYF. CDR3 nucleotide sequence: TGTGCCAGCAGTTTGGGACAGGGGATACCCGAGCAGTACTTC.

The DNA for the CDR3 is TGTGCCTGGAGCCACCAGCGGGAAGCTTTCTTT. Translating it yields CAWSHQREAFF. V usage is TRBV30 and J usage is TRBJ1-1, with D uncertain. Germline V CDR1 and CDR2: GTSNPN, SVGIG (reference sequence). Trimming stripped 3 bases from V and 8 bases from J, with 10 bases between. The length of the CDR3 is 11 residues.

This clone is a singleton in its sample. The genes are TRBV7-2 and TRBJ2-7; TRBD2 might be the D (5 bases). Trimming stripped 3 bases from V and 0 bases from J, with 15 bases between. Germline values: CDR1 SGHTA, CDR2 FQGNSA. The CDR3 has 16 residues. For the CDR3, the DNA is TGTGCCAGCAGCTTCGCGGGCGGGCGGAGCTCCTACGAGCAGTACTTC. This gives the protein CASSFAGGRSSYEQYF.

This chain joins TRBV5-4 and TRBJ2-7; TRBD1 agrees at 9 bases. The CDR3 spans 16 residues. Losses at the gene ends were 0 bases for V and 0 bases for J; bases not matched to a gene: 4. The germline gives CDR1 SGHNT, CDR2 YYREEE (reference sequence). The CDR3 spells CASSLAVTGGSYEQYF. CDR3 in DNA: TGTGCCAGCAGCTTGGCGGTGACAGGGGGCTCCTACGAGCAGTACTTC.

The rearrangement links TRBV5-1 to TRBJ1-2; unclear D gene. The length of the CDR3 is 18 residues. Germline CDR1 is SGHRS and CDR2 is YFSETQ. The V end was cut by 0 bases, the J end by 0 bases, with 18 bases between. Here the CDR3 reads CASSLDAVSTITNYGYTF. The CDR3 nucleotides are TGCGCCAGCAGCTTGGACGCCGTAAGCACTATTACTAACTATGGCTACACCTTC.

The sample holds one count of this clone. This chain joins TRBV7-6 and TRBJ2-2; tentatively, D is TRBD2 (5 bases). Germline V gene data show CDR1 as SGHVS and CDR2 as FNYEAQ. CDR3 length equals 17 residues. Trimming pared 5 bases from V and 0 bases from J, leaving 16 bases between. As DNA, the CDR3 is TGTGCCAGCAGCCCTAGGACGGGGTTCGCGAACACCGGGGAGCTGTTTTTT. Translating gives CASSPRTGFANTGELFF.

V and J are TRBV15 and TRBJ2-2; a weak D match, TRBD1 (5 bases). The CDR3 totals 14 residues. Trimming left V 5 bases short and J 1 base short, with 8 bases between. CDR1 and CDR2 from the germline V gene are LNHNV and YYDKDF (reference sequence). DNA of the CDR3: TGTGCCACCAGCTCTAGGGGGAACACCGGGGAGCTGTTTTTT. This translates into CATSSRGNTGELFF.

This chain links TRBV6-5 with TRBJ2-3; D possibly corresponds to TRBD1 (6 bases). The CDR3 runs 12 residues. Trimming took off 5 bases at V and 7 bases at J, with 10 bases between the two ends. CDR1 is MNHEY, CDR2 SVGAGI, per germline. This CDR3 is CASSQGPHTQYF. For the CDR3, the DNA is TGTGCCAGCAGTCAGGGGCCGCATACGCAGTATTTT.

The V call is TRBV7-3, the J call TRBJ1-2; 7 positions match TRBD1. Looked up from germline, CDR1 is SGHTA and CDR2 is FQGTGA. The CDR3 covers 15 residues. The J segment lost 4 bases and the V segment lost 3 bases, leaving 8 bases of the junction unmatched. This CDR3 is CASSLDGTETYGYTF. For the CDR3, the DNA is TGTGCCAGCAGCTTGGACGGGACAGAAACCTATGGCTACACCTTC.

The chain recombines TRBV6-5 with TRBJ2-1, with 7 bases matching TRBD2. The V gene's germline CDR1 is MNHEY and CDR2 SVGAGI. V gave up 4 bases and J gave up 2 bases; unmatched junction bases: 5. This CDR3 is 15 amino acids long. The CDR3 nucleotides read TGTGCCAGCAGTTTAGACAGCGGGACCTACAATGAGCAGTTCTTC. This gives the protein CASSLDSGTYNEQFF.

The V call is TRBV6-4, the J call TRBJ1-5; 8 bases fit TRBD1. The CDR3 has 15 amino acids. CDR1 is MRHNA, CDR2 SNTAGT, per germline. The junction had 7 bases not matched to a gene; V was cut back by 3 bases and J by 6 bases. CDR3 DNA sequence: TGTGCCAGCAGTGAGGGCGCAGGGGGCGGTCAGCCCCAGCATTTT. This encodes CASSEGAGGGQPQHF.

This chain connects TRBV15 to TRBJ2-3, with D possibly TRBD2 on 6 matching bases. Trimming shortened V by 3 bases and J by 0 bases, and 10 bases separated the two germline ends. This CDR3 comprises 15 residues. Germline values: CDR1 LNHNV, CDR2 YYDKDF (reference sequence). This CDR3 reads CATSRGGLSTDTQYF. In DNA form, the CDR3 reads TGTGCCACCAGCAGGGGAGGACTAAGCACAGATACGCAGTATTTT.